Following are 27 T cell receptor beta chains from one sample sequenced in a study of T cell repertoires in cytomegalovirus infection. TCRdb analysed the reads with MiXCR anew, one entry per CDR3 protein. This sample carries 150,000 or so distinct CDR3 sequences, roughly a quarter of them seen once, and the ten largest clones take approximately 9.9%. Sequenced sample: PBMCs. The receptors were gathered from a human donor in good health (CMV status not recorded). Some clones in this sample may be carry-over from other donors' samples.

This clonotype has at least ten counts. V and J are TRBV2 and TRBJ2-7; 13 bases agree with TRBD2. The CDR3 has 16 amino acids. Trimming took 4 bases from V and 1 from J; bases not matched to a gene: 4. Germline V gene data show CDR1 as SNHLY and CDR2 as FYNNEI. CDR3 nucleotides: TGTGCCAGCAGTGGGACTAGCGGGGGCCGTTCCTACGAGCAGTACTTC. It is translated as CASSGTSGGRSYEQYF. Full variable domain (remainder filled in from reference TRBV2 and TRBJ2-7): EPEVTQTPSHQVTQMGQEVILRCVPISNHLYFYWYRQILGQKVEFLVSFYNNEISEKSEIFDDQFSVERPDGSNFTLKIRSTKLEDSAMYFCASSGTSGGRSYEQYFGPGTRLTVT.

This clonotype was seen repeatedly, ten times or more. The chain is built from TRBV6-2 or TRBV6-3 and TRBJ2-1, with no clear D. Germline V gives CDR1 MNHEY, CDR2 SVGEGT. The CDR3 extends over 13 amino acids. V lost 4 bases and J 0 bases, leaving 4 bases between the germline ends. The CDR3 DNA reads as TGTGCCAGCAGTTGGGACTCCTACAATGAGCAGTTCTTC. Amino acids: CASSWDSYNEQFF.

The chain uses TRBV5-1 and TRBJ2-2, with D possibly being TRBD2 (6 bases). CDR3 length equals 16 residues. V lost 1 base, J lost 0 bases, and 10 bases lay in between. Germline CDR1 is SGHRS and CDR2 is YFSETQ. This chain's CDR3 is CASSLMGGPNTGELFF. As DNA, the CDR3 is TGCGCCAGCAGCTTGATGGGGGGACCGAACACCGGGGAGCTGTTTTTT.

V gene TRBV29-1 combines with J gene TRBJ2-2; D possibly corresponds to TRBD2 (5 bases). The germline gives CDR1 SQVTM, CDR2 ANQGSEA. The V end lost 6 bases, the J end lost 5 bases, and 13 bases lay between the germline ends. The CDR3 loop spans 13 amino acids. CDR3 in DNA: TGCAGCGTCGGAGGTCGAATGACCGGGGAGCTGTTTTTT. This sequence encodes CSVGGRMTGELFF.

The V gene is TRBV5-1, the J gene TRBJ2-5, with D possibly being TRBD2 (6 bases). Germline CDR1 SGHRS, CDR2 YFSETQ. Trimming shortened V by 4 bases and J by 5 bases, and 15 bases separated the two germline ends. The CDR3 sequence is 14 residues long. CDR3 loop: CASSQSERAETQYF. CDR3 nucleotide sequence: TGCGCCAGCAGCCAGTCGGAGCGGGCGGAGACCCAGTACTTC.

The chain has TRBV20-1 and TRBJ1-6, with unresolved D. CDR1 and CDR2 (germline): DFQATT, SNEGSKA (reference sequence). Deletions cut 5 bases from V and 8 bases from J, with 22 bases between. This CDR3 comprises 16 residues. Written as DNA, the CDR3 is TGCAGTGCTGATGACGCGCGGCAGGCTGGTGATTCACCCCTCCACTTT. It is translated as CSADDARQAGDSPLHF.

This clonotype came up many times. This rearrangement joins TRBV7-2 to TRBJ1-4, with TRBD1 as a possible D gene (5 bases). Looked up from germline, CDR1 is SGHTA and CDR2 is FQGNSA. With 5 bases removed from V and 2 bases from J, the gap between germline ends came to 12 bases. This CDR3 comprises 15 residues. The CDR3 spells CASSRGSGTNEKLFF. For the CDR3, the DNA is TGTGCCAGCAGCCGGGGGTCAGGGACTAATGAAAAACTGTTTTTT.

This clonotype has just a few counts. The chain uses TRBV29-1 and TRBJ1-1, with unresolved D. Germline loops: CDR1 SQVTM, CDR2 ANQGSEA. V was trimmed by 2 bases and J by 1 base, leaving 8 bases between them. The CDR3 spans 13 residues. The CDR3 protein is CSVEKTPNTEAFF. CDR3 nucleotide sequence: TGCAGCGTTGAAAAGACCCCGAACACTGAAGCTTTCTTT.

The rearrangement links TRBV24-1 to TRBJ2-1, with no clear D. Trimming stripped 0 bases from V and 16 bases from J, with 9 bases between. Per germline, CDR1 KGHDR and CDR2 SFDVKD. The CDR3 contains 11 residues. The CDR3 DNA reads as TGTGCCACCAGTGATTTGACTATTCATTTCTTC. Translation: CATSDLTIHFF.

This clonotype was picked up a small number of times. The genes are TRBV27 and TRBJ1-6; 7 bases match TRBD1. This CDR3 spans 13 amino acids. V lost 4 bases, J lost 13 bases, and 7 bases stayed unmatched. Germline loops: CDR1 MNHEY, CDR2 SMNVEV (reference sequence). The DNA of the CDR3 is TGTGCCAGCAGTTCGTACAGGGGAGGGCCCCTCCACTTT. As protein: CASSSYRGGPLHF.

This chain uses TRBV11-2 with TRBJ2-7, with 8 nucleotides matching TRBD2. Germline loops: CDR1 SGHAT, CDR2 FQNNGV. Trimming at V came to 5 bases and at J to 1 base, leaving 7 bases not matched to a gene. The CDR3 runs 15 residues. The CDR3 sequence is CASSPVAGSSYEQYF. CDR3 nucleotide sequence: TGTGCCAGCAGCCCCGTAGCGGGGTCATCCTACGAGCAGTACTTC.

This clonotype occurred a few times. The V and J genes are TRBV29-1 and TRBJ2-7; either TRBD1 or TRBD2 may supply D (6 bases each). CDR1 is SQVTM, CDR2 ANQGSEA, per germline. The CDR3 length is 13 residues. V gave up 3 bases and J gave up 5 bases, with 14 bases separating them. CDR3 sequence reads: CSVETGGVHEQYF. CDR3 nucleotide sequence: TGCAGCGTTGAGACCGGGGGCGTCCACGAGCAGTACTTC.

CDR3 in amino acids: CASSLQGASGANVLTF. The CDR3 DNA reads as TGTGCCAGCAGCTTACAGGGGGCGAGCGGGGCCAACGTCCTGACTTTC. The V gene is TRBV7-3, the J gene TRBJ2-6; 8 bases line up with TRBD1. Germline loops: CDR1 SGHTA, CDR2 FQGTGA. The V and J ends lost 2 bases and 4 bases, in that order; junction bases with no gene match: 4. The CDR3 totals 16 residues.

The V gene is TRBV6-2 or TRBV6-3, the J gene TRBJ2-4; D assignment may be TRBD1 or TRBD2 (5 bases each). The CDR3 contains 13 residues. The V and J ends lost 10 bases and 5 bases respectively, with 15 bases between them. The germline CDR1 and CDR2 sequences are MNHEY and SVGEGT. The CDR3 DNA reads TGTGCCACCCAAAGGGACGGCCAAAACATTCAGTACTTC. Translating it yields CATQRDGQNIQYF.

The chain is built from TRBV2 and TRBJ1-2; TRBD1 aligns across 8 bases. V was pared by 8 bases and J by 0 bases, with 5 bases of the junction left unmatched. Germline V lookup: CDR1 SNHLY, CDR2 FYNNEI. The CDR3 runs to 14 residues. This CDR3 reads CASYRGDTNYGYTF. CDR3 bases: TGTGCCAGCTACAGGGGGGACACTAACTATGGCTACACCTTC.

This clonotype was counted only a few times. The chain is built from TRBV5-1 and TRBJ2-1; maybe TRBD2 (6 bases). CDR1 and CDR2 from the germline V gene are SGHRS and YFSETQ. CDR3 length equals 20 residues. With 4 bases removed from V and 0 bases from J, the gap between germline ends came to 26 bases. The CDR3 is CASSPRTLASAPSSYNEQFF. Written as DNA, the CDR3 is TGCGCCAGCAGCCCCCGTACTCTCGCTAGCGCCCCATCCTCCTACAATGAGCAGTTCTTC.

The chain carries TRBV7-9 and TRBJ2-7; 7 bases match TRBD1. With V trimmed by 5 bases and J by 0 bases, 4 bases remained unmatched. The CDR3 totals 14 residues. Per germline, CDR1 SEHNR and CDR2 FQNEAQ (reference sequence). The CDR3 here is CASSLQGVSYEQYF. The CDR3 DNA reads TGTGCCAGCAGCCTCCAGGGGGTCTCCTACGAGCAGTACTTC.

The V gene is TRBV28, the J gene TRBJ2-5; tentative D call: TRBD2 (6 bases). The CDR3 is 14 residues long. With 2 bases removed from V and 5 bases from J, the gap between germline ends came to 12 bases. Germline lookup yields CDR1 MDHEN and CDR2 SYDVKM. The CDR3 sequence is CASSLGGTIETQYF. CDR3 DNA sequence: TGTGCCAGCAGTTTAGGGGGGACGATCGAGACCCAGTACTTC. Supplemented by reference TRBV28 and TRBJ2-5, the full variable domain reads DVKVTQSSRYLVKRTGEKVFLECVQDMDHENMFWYRQDPGLGLRLIYFSYDVKMKEKGDIPEGYSVSREKKERFSLILESASTNQTSMYLCASSLGGTIETQYFGPGTRLLVL.

In this sample, this clonotype turned up a few times. The J gene is TRBJ1-5, the V gene TRBV5-4; TRBD1 aligns across 8 bases. The CDR3 totals 16 residues. Germline V lookup: CDR1 SGHNT, CDR2 YYREEE (reference sequence). The trim removed 4 bases at V and 4 bases at J, leaving 10 bases unmatched. Here the CDR3 DNA reads TGTGCCAGCAGCCGTGACGGGACAGGCCTTAATCAGCCCCAGCATTTT. It encodes CASSRDGTGLNQPQHF.

The genes are TRBV7-3 and TRBJ2-2; D possibly corresponds to TRBD1 (5 bases). Germline V CDR1 and CDR2: SGHTA, FQGTGA. This CDR3 region has 17 residues. V lost 5 bases and J 0 bases, leaving 16 bases between the germline ends. CDR3 nucleotide sequence: TGTGCCAGCAGCCAAAACCCCTCGACAGCGAACACCGGGGAGCTGTTTTTT. It yields the protein CASSQNPSTANTGELFF.

The chain employs TRBV20-1 and TRBJ2-3; D is possibly TRBD1 (6 bases). Germline CDR1 and CDR2: DFQATT and SNEGSKA (reference sequence). The CDR3 covers 14 residues. Between the trimmed V and J ends, which lost 0 bases and 1 base, there was a span of 8 bases. The chain's CDR3 is CSARDPGGTDTQYF. The CDR3 DNA reads as TGCAGTGCTAGAGATCCAGGGGGCACAGATACGCAGTATTTT.

This clonotype was found a few times. This chain uses TRBV28 with TRBJ1-1, with D possibly being TRBD1 (6 bases). CDR1 and CDR2 (germline): MDHEN, SYDVKM. The CDR3 is 14 amino acids. V was pared by 3 bases and J by 7 bases, with 15 bases between. The DNA of the CDR3 is TGTGCCAGCAGTTTCGGCAGGGGAGGCCTTGAAGCTTTCTTT. Translating it yields CASSFGRGGLEAFF. The complete variable domain, with remaining parts taken from reference TRBV28 and TRBJ1-1, reads DVKVTQSSRYLVKRTGEKVFLECVQDMDHENMFWYRQDPGLGLRLIYFSYDVKMKEKGDIPEGYSVSREKKERFSLILESASTNQTSMYLCASSFGRGGLEAFFGQGTRLTVV.

This clonotype has just a few counts. The chain carries TRBV20-1 and TRBJ2-3; TRBD1 might be the D (6 bases). The CDR3 is made up of 14 amino acids. Between the trimmed V and J ends, which lost 4 bases and 0 bases, there was a span of 11 bases. Germline CDR1 is DFQATT and CDR2 is SNEGSKA (reference sequence). The CDR3 DNA follows: TGCAGTGCTATAGAAGACAGGAGCACAGATACGCAGTATTTT. It codes for CSAIEDRSTDTQYF.

The sample holds a few counts of this clonotype. V usage is TRBV28 and J usage is TRBJ2-7, with D perhaps TRBD2 (6 bases). The V gene lost 4 bases and the J gene lost 2 bases, with 12 bases spanning the gap. In germline, CDR1 is MDHEN, CDR2 SYDVKM. The CDR3 extends over 14 amino acids. This CDR3 is CASSYGTPTYEQYF. Written as DNA, the CDR3 is TGTGCCAGCAGTTACGGGACTCCGACCTACGAGCAGTACTTC.

This clonotype has at least ten counts. The chain has TRBV7-8 and TRBJ2-7; 8 positions match TRBD1. This CDR3 is 15 amino acids long. CDR1 is SGHVS and CDR2 is FQNEAQ in the germline V gene. Losses at the gene ends were 7 bases for V and 5 bases for J; bases not matched to a gene: 13. For the CDR3, the DNA is TGTGCCAGCACCGTTGGAACAGGGGGTTCCAACGAGCAGTACTTC. Protein sequence: CASTVGTGGSNEQYF.

There are many counts of this clonotype. This rearrangement joins TRBV7-2 to TRBJ1-5; D remains unclear. Germline V gives CDR1 SGHTA, CDR2 FQGNSA. The CDR3 consists of 15 residues. Trimming pared 2 bases from V and 1 base from J, leaving 9 bases between. CDR3 DNA sequence: TGTGCCAGCAGCTTATCTTTAGGGAGCAATCAGCCCCAGCATTTT. This codes for CASSLSLGSNQPQHF.

This clonotype occurred a few times. The V call is TRBV7-2, the J call TRBJ1-3; possibly TRBD1 for D (5 bases). CDR3 length: 14 amino acids. Trimming removed 4 bases from V and 4 bases from J, with 11 bases in between. Per the germline V gene, CDR1 is SGHTA and CDR2 is FQGNSA. CDR3 protein: CASSSQGHGNTIYF. For the CDR3, the DNA is TGTGCCAGCAGCTCGCAAGGACACGGAAACACCATATATTTT.